The 23 T cell receptor beta chains in this list originate from one sample, sequenced in a study of cytomegalovirus exposure and HLA in healthy donors. Primers included in the PCR were 60 Vbeta and 13 Jbeta primers. Sequencing used immunoSEQ multiplex PCR; TCRdb keeps in-frame clones, though not all of them. The profile shows 200,000 or so clones, more than 75% of them singletons. The sample taken for sequencing was PBMCs. Source of these receptors: a male donor in good health and CMV-seronegative.

The chain links TRBV4-1 to TRBJ2-7; no reliable D call. The CDR3 has 13 amino acids. Trimming left V 1 base short and J 4 bases short, with 8 bases between. Per the germline V gene, CDR1 is MGHRA and CDR2 is YSYEKL. The CDR3 here is CASSQGLEYEQYF. In DNA form, the CDR3 reads TGCGCCAGCAGCCAAGGACTTGAGTACGAGCAGTACTTC.

The chain links TRBV18 to TRBJ2-3, with a weak D call TRBD2 (6 bases). Germline CDR1 KGHSH, CDR2 LQKENI. The CDR3 consists of 16 residues. Trimming cost V 2 bases and J 3 bases, with 15 bases left between them. CDR3 nucleotides: TGTGCCAGCTCACCATCATCGGGAGTCGCGACAGATACGCAGTATTTT. The encoded protein is CASSPSSGVATDTQYF.

The chain is built from TRBV7-2 and TRBJ1-1, with TRBD1 as a possible D gene (6 bases). Germline CDR1 SGHTA, CDR2 FQGNSA. The CDR3 length is 15 residues. V dropped 6 bases and J dropped 1 base, with 15 bases sitting between them. The CDR3 region is CASRIAQGKNTEAFF. The DNA of the CDR3 is TGTGCCAGCAGAATCGCGCAGGGGAAGAACACTGAAGCTTTCTTT.

The rearrangement uses TRBV19 and TRBJ2-7; tentative D call: TRBD1 (6 bases). The CDR3 covers 13 residues. Germline V lookup: CDR1 LNHDA, CDR2 SQIVND (reference sequence). V lost 1 base, J lost 5 bases, and 9 bases lay in between. CDR3 nucleotides: TGTGCCAGTAGTATAGGGGGGCGCAACGAGCAGTACTTC. It is translated as CASSIGGRNEQYF.

The genes are TRBV6-1 and TRBJ1-5, with D possibly TRBD1 on 5 matching bases. This CDR3 contains 14 residues. Germline CDR1 and CDR2: MNHNS and SASEGT. Trimming left V 7 bases short and J 3 bases short, with 13 bases between. This chain's CDR3 is CASMQQGFNQPQHF. CDR3 in DNA: TGTGCCAGCATGCAGCAGGGTTTCAATCAGCCCCAGCATTTT.

The genes are TRBV19 and TRBJ2-2; 9 positions match TRBD2. CDR1 and CDR2 (germline): LNHDA, SQIVND (reference sequence). J was trimmed by 7 bases and V by 3 bases; bases with no gene match: 12. There are 17 residues in the CDR3. The CDR3 here is CASSMSGKREDVGELFF. CDR3 nucleotides: TGTGCCAGTAGTATGAGTGGGAAGCGGGAGGACGTCGGGGAGCTGTTTTTT.

The V and J genes are TRBV28 and TRBJ2-1; D is possibly TRBD1 (6 bases). V dropped 6 bases and J dropped 3 bases, with 12 bases sitting between them. CDR1 is MDHEN and CDR2 is SYDVKM in the germline V gene. This CDR3 is 14 amino acids long. CDR3 loop: CASRRGGSYNEQFF. The CDR3 DNA reads as TGTGCCAGCAGGCGTGGGGGCAGCTACAATGAGCAGTTCTTC.

The chain employs TRBV6-1 and TRBJ2-2, with D tentatively TRBD1 (5 bases). This CDR3 spans 13 amino acids. The ends were cut back, 7 bases at V and 4 bases at J, with 10 bases in the middle. Germline V gene data show CDR1 as MNHNS and CDR2 as SASEGT. In DNA form, the CDR3 reads TGTGCCAGCACCAGGGTGGGCACCGGGGAGCTGTTTTTT. Translating gives CASTRVGTGELFF.

The chain recombines TRBV14 with TRBJ2-1; 7 bases match TRBD2. The CDR3 consists of 15 residues. Unmatched junction bases numbered 4, after V lost 4 bases and J lost 1 base. CDR1 is SGHDN, CDR2 FVKESK, per germline. CDR3 in amino acids: CASSPKRDSYNEQFF. For the CDR3, the DNA is TGTGCCAGCAGCCCAAAGCGGGATTCCTACAATGAGCAGTTCTTC. The variable domain in full, completed from reference TRBV14 and TRBJ2-1, reads EAGVTQFPSHSVIEKGQTVTLRCDPISGHDNLYWYRRVMGKEIKFLLHFVKESKQDESGMPNNRFLAERTGGTYSTLKVQPAELEDSGVYFCASSPKRDSYNEQFFGPGTRLTVL.

The chain has TRBV6-5 and TRBJ1-1; 10 bases fit TRBD1. CDR1 is MNHEY and CDR2 is SVGAGI in the germline V gene. CDR3 length: 14 residues. V lost 4 bases and J lost 8; bases outside the gene matches: 7. Here the CDR3 reads CASSSTGGATEAFF. CDR3 DNA sequence: TGTGCCAGCAGTTCGACAGGGGGCGCGACCGAAGCTTTCTTT.

The chain uses TRBV7-2 and TRBJ2-1; TRBD2 agrees at 8 bases. V was pared by 3 bases and J by 8 bases, with 6 bases of the junction left unmatched. CDR3 size: 14 residues. Germline V gene lookup returns CDR1 SGHTA and CDR2 FQGNSA. CDR3 protein: CASSLYSGVDEQFF. In DNA, the CDR3 is TGTGCCAGCAGCTTGTATAGCGGGGTGGATGAGCAGTTCTTC.

Only a few counts were recorded for this clone. The chain links TRBV29-1 to TRBJ2-5; D gene unclear. Germline V lookup: CDR1 SQVTM, CDR2 ANQGSEA. The CDR3 runs 15 residues. Trimming pared 7 bases from V and 2 bases from J, leaving 20 bases between. The CDR3 DNA reads as TGCAGCGCTTTTCCCGCGACTGGAGCGCAAGAGACCCAGTACTTC. Translation: CSAFPATGAQETQYF.

This clone was observed a handful of times. CDR3 in DNA: TGTGCCAGTAGTATGCATCAGCGTGGCACAGATACGCAGTATTTT. It codes for CASSMHQRGTDTQYF. The chain is built from TRBV19 and TRBJ2-3; D unclear. Germline CDR1 reads LNHDA; CDR2 reads SQIVND (reference sequence). The V end lost 3 bases, the J end lost 1 base, and 11 bases lay between the germline ends. CDR3 length equals 15 residues.

The chain has TRBV7-2 and TRBJ2-7, with D perhaps TRBD1 (5 bases). Germline values: CDR1 SGHTA, CDR2 FQGNSA. The CDR3 contains 15 residues. V was cut by 2 bases and J by 3 bases, with 14 bases left in between. The CDR3 loop is CASSLTGQGFYEQYF. The CDR3 DNA reads TGTGCCAGCAGCTTAACAGGCCAGGGTTTCTACGAGCAGTACTTC.

The chain recombines TRBV12-5 with TRBJ2-1, with D perhaps TRBD1 (5 bases). There are 15 residues in the CDR3. The V end was cut by 3 bases, the J end by 8 bases, with 17 bases between. Germline CDR1 and CDR2: LGHNT and FRNRAP. The CDR3: CASGFGQGIWDEQFF. In nucleotides, the CDR3 is TGTGCTAGTGGTTTTGGGCAGGGCATCTGGGATGAGCAGTTCTTC. Supplemented by reference TRBV12-5 and TRBJ2-1, the full variable domain reads DARVTQTPRHKVTEMGQEVTMRCQPILGHNTVFWYRQTMMQGLELLAYFRNRAPLDDSGMPKDRFSAEMPDATLATLKIQPSEPRDSAVYFCASGFGQGIWDEQFFGPGTRLTVL.

The rearrangement uses TRBV25-1 and TRBJ2-3; D unclear. Germline assignment: CDR1 MGHDK and CDR2 SYGVNS. The V end was cut by 7 bases, the J end by 2 bases, with 13 bases between. This CDR3 spans 14 amino acids. The CDR3 coding sequence is TGTGCCAGCACAAAACAGCAGGACACAGATACGCAGTATTTT. It yields the protein CASTKQQDTDTQYF.

V is TRBV2 and J is TRBJ2-1, with 9 bases fitting TRBD2. The CDR3 is 16 residues long. The germline V gene has CDR1 SNHLY and CDR2 FYNNEI. The V gene end was trimmed by 6 bases and the J gene end by 5 bases; junction bases not matched to a gene: 11. CDR3 protein: CASRRTSATRDNEQFF. CDR3 DNA sequence: TGTGCCAGCAGGAGGACTAGCGCTACTAGGGACAATGAGCAGTTCTTC.

CDR3 sequence reads: CASSVARGPYTDTQYF. The CDR3 nucleotides are TGTGCCAGCAGCGTAGCAAGGGGTCCATACACAGATACGCAGTATTTT. The V call is TRBV9, the J call TRBJ2-3; D might be TRBD1 (5 bases). Germline V gene data show CDR1 as SGDLS and CDR2 as YYNGEE. The CDR3 covers 16 residues. V was trimmed by 0 bases and J by 2 bases, leaving 13 bases between them.

The J gene is TRBJ2-1, the V gene TRBV27, with 8 bases aligning to TRBD1. V trimming: 5 bases; J trimming: 8 bases; junction bases outside the gene matches: 8. The CDR3 has 14 amino acids. Germline CDR1 MNHEY, CDR2 SMNVEV (reference sequence). The CDR3 loop reads CASSTTPGGDEQFF. The DNA of the CDR3 is TGTGCCAGCAGTACCACCCCAGGGGGCGATGAGCAGTTCTTC.

The V call is TRBV9, the J call TRBJ2-1, with a tentative D call TRBD1 (8 bases). This CDR3 contains 18 residues. V was clipped by 6 bases and J by 0 bases, with 22 bases between them. Per the germline V gene, CDR1 is SGDLS and CDR2 is YYNGEE. The CDR3 DNA is TGTGCCAGCACCCCGGGGGGACAGGTCAAAAGCTCCTACAATGAGCAGTTCTTC. This codes for CASTPGGQVKSSYNEQFF. Based on the CDR3 plus reference TRBV9 and TRBJ2-1, the full variable domain is DSGVTQTPKHLITATGQRVTLRCSPRSGDLSVYWYQQSLDQGLQFLIQYYNGEERAKGNILERFSAQQFPDLHSELNLSSLELGDSALYFCASTPGGQVKSSYNEQFFGPGTRLTVL.

V usage is TRBV5-1 and J usage is TRBJ2-5; a possible D gene is TRBD1 (6 bases). Germline loops: CDR1 SGHRS, CDR2 YFSETQ. V dropped 2 bases and J dropped 1 base, with 9 bases sitting between them. This CDR3 contains 14 residues. CDR3 in amino acids: CASSFRQAQETQYF. The CDR3 DNA follows: TGCGCCAGCAGCTTCCGACAGGCCCAAGAGACCCAGTACTTC. The variable domain in full, completed from reference TRBV5-1 and TRBJ2-5, reads KAGVTQTPRYLIKTRGQQVTLSCSPISGHRSVSWYQQTPGQGLQFLFEYFSETQRNKGNFPGRFSGRQFSNSRSEMNVSTLELGDSALYLCASSFRQAQETQYFGPGTRLLVL.

The gene calls are TRBV9 and TRBJ2-7; 7 nucleotides match TRBD1. The trim removed 0 bases at V and 2 bases at J, leaving 5 bases unmatched. The germline gives CDR1 SGDLS, CDR2 YYNGEE. This CDR3 region has 15 residues. CDR3 protein: CASSVGQGQTYEQYF. DNA for the CDR3: TGTGCCAGCAGCGTAGGACAGGGACAAACCTACGAGCAGTACTTC.

This clone was seen only a few times. The chain combines TRBV29-1 with TRBJ2-2; possibly TRBD2 for D (6 bases). V was cut by 4 bases and J by 1 base, with 7 bases left in between. The V gene's germline CDR1 is SQVTM and CDR2 ANQGSEA. The CDR3 loop spans 13 amino acids. This CDR3 is CSVGDWNTGELFF. The CDR3 DNA sequence: TGCAGCGTTGGGGACTGGAACACCGGGGAGCTGTTTTTT.